The rows below give T cell receptor beta chains drawn from one sample of a study of OX40 agonist ivuxolimab in advanced cancers. Here immunoSEQ multiplex PCR was the method, and the copy in TCRdb shows in-frame clones only, minus some. The sample has 50,000 to 70,000 clones; 91% are singletons. The specimen comprised CD4+ or CD8+ T cells sorted from blood, sampled in a trial of the OX40 agonist ivuxolimab. Every receptor here comes from an adult with an advanced solid tumor such as melanoma, head and neck, liver or kidney cancer. Each CDR3 is given with its conserved first and last residue. The order of the fields is D gene, V gene, clone size, J gene, CDR3 DNA, CDR3 protein. A D gene is named only where the DNA matches it firmly. A row's size may be missing; if present it is once, few, many or a size class.

TRBD1	TRBV6-6	.	TRBJ2-7	TGTGCCACCAATACCGGGACAGGGGCCTACGAGCAGTACTTC	CATNTGTGAYEQYF
.	TRBV27	.	TRBJ2-2	TGTGCCAGCGCAGGGATCGGGGAGCTGTTTTTT	CASAGIGELFF
TRBD2	TRBV18	.	TRBJ2-3	TGTGCCAGCAGGGGACTAGCGGACAGCACAGATACGCAGTATTTT	CASRGLADSTDTQYF
.	TRBV6-4	.	TRBJ2-7	TGTGCCAGCAGTGACCCCCAGGGGGGTATTTGCTACGAGCAGTACTTC	CASSDPQGGICYEQYF
.	TRBV2	.	TRBJ1-4	TGTGCCAGCAAGACGTCCGGGGGCGGTGAAAAACTGTTTTTT	CASKTSGGGEKLFF
.	TRBV2	few	TRBJ2-5	TGTGCCAGCAGTGAAGGGACCCAAGAGACCCAGTACTTC	CASSEGTQETQYF
.	TRBV27	.	TRBJ2-7	TGTGCCAGCAGCCGGGACGGAATCTACGAGCAGTACTTC	CASSRDGIYEQYF
.	TRBV10-3	.	TRBJ1-3	TGTGCCATCAGTGAGTCGCAGGGTTCGAGTTTCTCTGGAAACACCATATATTTT	CAISESQGSSFSGNTIYF
.	TRBV10-1	.	TRBJ2-5	TGCGCCAGCAGTTCTCCGGGTCCCCGGGAGACCCAGTACTTC	CASSSPGPRETQYF
TRBD2	TRBV7-9	.	TRBJ2-7	TGTGCCAGCAGCCGTTACATGGAACTAGCGGTTAACTACGAGCAGTACTTC	CASSRYMELAVNYEQYF
.	TRBV11-3	once	TRBJ1-1	TGTGCCAGCAGCCCGGGGAGGGGTTCCATGAACACTGAAGCTTTCTTT	CASSPGRGSMNTEAFF
.	TRBV1	.	TRBJ2-7	TGCACCAGCAGCCAAGATCCTTGGGGCGAGCAGTACTTC	CTSSQDPWGEQYF
TRBD1	TRBV30	.	TRBJ1-2	TGTGCCTGGAGGCAGACAGGGGTTAATGGCTACACCTTC	CAWRQTGVNGYTF
.	TRBV19	.	TRBJ1-3	TGTGCCAGTAGCACAGGGAGCTCTGGAAACACCATATATTTT	CASSTGSSGNTIYF
TRBD2	TRBV5-1	.	TRBJ2-3	TGCGCCAGCAGCCCGGGGACTAGCGGGAGAACAGATACGCAGTATTTT	CASSPGTSGRTDTQYF
.	TRBV7-2	.	TRBJ2-5	TGTGCCAGCAGCTTAGCCGCGGGAGAGACCCAGTACTTC	CASSLAAGETQYF
.	TRBV11-3	.	TRBJ1-1	TGTGCCAGCAGCCGGATGACAAACACTGAAGCTTTCTTT	CASSRMTNTEAFF
TRBD2	TRBV7-9	.	TRBJ2-1	TGTGCCAGCAGCCCATGGACTAGCGGGAGTCTCCATGAGCAGTTCTTC	CASSPWTSGSLHEQFF
TRBD1	TRBV6-1	.	TRBJ1-4	TGTGCCAGCAGTGTTTCCGCCGGGACAGGGAGGGAAAAACTGTTTTTT	CASSVSAGTGREKLFF
.	TRBV11-2	.	TRBJ1-1	TGTGCCAGCAGCATCGGACACACTGAAGCTTTCTTT	CASSIGHTEAFF
TRBD1	TRBV5-1	.	TRBJ1-3	TGCGCCAGCAGTCGACAGGGAGGCTCTGGAAACACCATATATTTT	CASSRQGGSGNTIYF
.	TRBV30	.	TRBJ1-1	TGTGCCTGGAGCCCTCAGTCGCTCAGGAACACTGAAGCTTTCTTT	CAWSPQSLRNTEAFF
TRBD2	TRBV4-3	.	TRBJ2-7	TGCGCCAGCAGCCAGGAGACTAGCGGGAGCTCCTACGAGCAGTACTTC	CASSQETSGSSYEQYF
TRBD2	TRBV5-6	.	TRBJ2-3	TGTGCCAGCAGCCTCCGGGGGGGACAACGCACAGATACGCAGTATTTT	CASSLRGGQRTDTQYF
.	TRBV29-1	.	TRBJ1-1	TGCAGCGTTGAAGTTAGGCGGAACACTGAAGCTTTCTTT	CSVEVRRNTEAFF
.	TRBV6-1	once	TRBJ1-6	TGTGCCAGCACCTACAATTCACCCCTCCACTTT	CASTYNSPLHF
.	TRBV11-2	.	TRBJ2-3	TGTGCCAGCAGCTTTAGCACAGATACGCAGTATTTT	CASSFSTDTQYF
.	TRBV12-2	.	TRBJ2-7	TGTGCAAGTCGCTTAACTACGGGGGGGCTGTACTACGAGCAGTACTTC	CASRLTTGGLYYEQYF
TRBD1	TRBV19	.	TRBJ2-7	TGTGCCAGTAGGACACAGGGGCCCCCCTACGAGCAGTACTTC	CASRTQGPPYEQYF
.	TRBV5-4	.	TRBJ2-2	TGTGCCAGCAGCCCTCCCCCTCCGAACACCGGGGAGCTGTTTTTT	CASSPPPPNTGELFF
TRBD2	TRBV9	.	TRBJ2-1	TGTGCCAGCAGAGCTAGCGGGAGCTCCTACAATGAGCAGTTCTTC	CASRASGSSYNEQFF
.	TRBV30	.	TRBJ1-4	TGTGCCTGGAGTCACAGCCCAACTAATGAAAAACTGTTTTTT	CAWSHSPTNEKLFF
.	TRBV19	.	TRBJ1-5	TGTGCCAGTAGTATCTCGGGGCGAGGCAATCAGCCCCAGCATTTT	CASSISGRGNQPQHF
.	TRBV5-6	.	TRBJ1-1	TGTGCCAACAGCTTGGTCTGGGATAAAAACACTGAAGCTTTCTTT	CANSLVWDKNTEAFF
.	TRBV19	.	TRBJ2-4	TGTGCCAGTAGTACGATTGACAGTCAGAAAAACATTCAGTACTTC	CASSTIDSQKNIQYF
.	TRBV5-6	.	TRBJ2-5	TGTGCCAGCAGCCCTGGGGAACAGACCACCCGGACCCAGTACTTC	CASSPGEQTTRTQYF
.	TRBV7-8	.	TRBJ1-2	TGTGCCAGCTCGGGACGGGTCCCGTATGGCTACACCTTC	CASSGRVPYGYTF
.	TRBV6-1	.	TRBJ1-5	TGTGCCAGCAGTGAAATTCGGGGGCTCCAGCCCCAGCATTTT	CASSEIRGLQPQHF
.	TRBV18	.	TRBJ2-5	TGTGCCAGCTCACCACTTCTGGGTAGGGCACAAGAGACCCAGTACTTC	CASSPLLGRAQETQYF
.	TRBV7-7	.	TRBJ2-2	TGTGCCAGCAGTAAAACAGGAGCAGCGAACACCGGGGAGCTGTTTTTT	CASSKTGAANTGELFF